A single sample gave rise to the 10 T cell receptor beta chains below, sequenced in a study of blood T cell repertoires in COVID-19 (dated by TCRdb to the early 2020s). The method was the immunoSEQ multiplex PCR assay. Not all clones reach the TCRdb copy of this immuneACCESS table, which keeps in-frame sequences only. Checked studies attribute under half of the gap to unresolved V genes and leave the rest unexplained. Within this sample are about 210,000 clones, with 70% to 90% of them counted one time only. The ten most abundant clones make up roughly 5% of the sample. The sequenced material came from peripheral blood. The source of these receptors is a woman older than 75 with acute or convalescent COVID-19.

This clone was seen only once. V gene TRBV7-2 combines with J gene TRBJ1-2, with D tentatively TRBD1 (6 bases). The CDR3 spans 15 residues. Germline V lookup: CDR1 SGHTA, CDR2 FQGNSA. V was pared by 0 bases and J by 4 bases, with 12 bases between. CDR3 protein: CASSLAIGQFYGYTF. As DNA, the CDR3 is TGTGCCAGCAGCTTAGCAATCGGACAGTTCTATGGCTACACCTTC.

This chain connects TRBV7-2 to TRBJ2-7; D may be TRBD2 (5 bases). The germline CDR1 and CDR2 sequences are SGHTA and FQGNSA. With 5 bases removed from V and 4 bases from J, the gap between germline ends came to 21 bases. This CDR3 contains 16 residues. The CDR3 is CASSAMWGVNSYEQYF. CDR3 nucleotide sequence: TGTGCCAGCAGCGCGATGTGGGGAGTGAATTCATACGAGCAGTACTTC.

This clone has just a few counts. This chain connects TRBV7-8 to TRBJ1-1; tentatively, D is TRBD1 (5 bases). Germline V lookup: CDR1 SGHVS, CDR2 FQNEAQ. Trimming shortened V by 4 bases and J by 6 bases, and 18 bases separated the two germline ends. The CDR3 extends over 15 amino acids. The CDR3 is CASSSWGGRLSEAFF. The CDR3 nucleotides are TGTGCCAGCAGCTCCTGGGGGGGACGGCTGTCTGAAGCTTTCTTT.

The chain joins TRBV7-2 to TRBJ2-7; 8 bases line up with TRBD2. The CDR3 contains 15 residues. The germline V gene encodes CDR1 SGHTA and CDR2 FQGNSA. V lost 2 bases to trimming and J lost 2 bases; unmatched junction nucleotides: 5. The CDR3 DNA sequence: TGTGCCAGCAGCTTACTTACTAGCGGCCCCTACGAGCAGTACTTC. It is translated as CASSLLTSGPYEQYF.

The CDR3 nucleotides read TGTGCCTGGAACACCGGGACAGGGCCCGAGCAGTACTTC. Translated: CAWNTGTGPEQYF. The rearrangement joins TRBV30 to TRBJ2-7; the match to TRBD1 covers 9 bases. This CDR3 is 13 amino acids long. Germline values: CDR1 GTSNPN, CDR2 SVGIG (reference sequence). The J segment lost 6 bases and the V segment lost 4 bases, leaving 7 bases of the junction unmatched.

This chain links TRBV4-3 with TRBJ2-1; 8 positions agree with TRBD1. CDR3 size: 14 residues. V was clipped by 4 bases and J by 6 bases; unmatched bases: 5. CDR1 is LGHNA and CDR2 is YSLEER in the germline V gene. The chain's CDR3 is CASSRGTGGNEQFF. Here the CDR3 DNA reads TGCGCCAGCAGCCGAGGAACAGGGGGCAATGAGCAGTTCTTC.

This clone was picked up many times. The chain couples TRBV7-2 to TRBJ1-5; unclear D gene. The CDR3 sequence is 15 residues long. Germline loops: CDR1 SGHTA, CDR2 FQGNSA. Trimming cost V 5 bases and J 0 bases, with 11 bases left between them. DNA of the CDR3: TGTGCCAGCAGCCTCAGCGGATATAGCAATCAGCCCCAGCATTTT. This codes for CASSLSGYSNQPQHF.

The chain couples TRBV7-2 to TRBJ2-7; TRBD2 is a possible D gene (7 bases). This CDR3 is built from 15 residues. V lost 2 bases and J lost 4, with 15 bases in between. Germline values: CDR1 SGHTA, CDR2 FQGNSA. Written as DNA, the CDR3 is TGTGCCAGCAGCTTAAGAGGGGGGGGAGGTTACGAGCAGTACTTC. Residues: CASSLRGGGGYEQYF.

The CDR3 nucleotides are TGTGCCAGCAGCTTACAGGGACAGGGACTGACTGAAGCTTTCTTT. Amino acid sequence: CASSLQGQGLTEAFF. The chain joins TRBV7-2 to TRBJ1-1, with 9 positions matching TRBD1. The V and J ends lost 2 bases and 5 bases, in that order; junction bases with no gene match: 6. This CDR3 has 15 residues. Germline V CDR1 and CDR2: SGHTA, FQGNSA.

The CDR3, as DNA: TGTGCCAGCTCACCAGGCGAGCGGGGGACGAACACCGGGGAGCTGTTTTTT. Protein product: CASSPGERGTNTGELFF. The rearrangement joins TRBV18 to TRBJ2-2, with TRBD2 matching over 8 bases. The J segment lost 0 bases and the V segment lost 2 bases, leaving 5 bases of the junction unmatched. CDR1 and CDR2 (germline): KGHSH, LQKENI. This CDR3 is 17 amino acids long.